The 11 T cell receptor beta chains below all came from one sample that was sequenced in a study of T cells after yellow fever vaccination. MiXCR was run by TCRdb on the 5' RACE reads, yielding one entry per CDR3 protein. The sample shows a few hundred thousand distinct CDR3 sequences, roughly a sixth of them seen only once. Sequences were derived from PBMCs, sampled 5 to 6 days after the first yellow fever vaccination. Receptors originate from a man younger than 30 who received the YFV17D yellow fever vaccine.

This clonotype was counted ten times or more. The chain is built from TRBV9 and TRBJ2-1, with 8 bases aligning to TRBD2. Losses at the gene ends were 4 bases for V and 4 bases for J; bases not matched to a gene: 7. The CDR3 sequence is 15 residues long. Per the germline V gene, CDR1 is SGDLS and CDR2 is YYNGEE. The CDR3 region is CASSPQRGPYNEQFF. CDR3 sequence (DNA): TGTGCCAGCAGCCCGCAGCGGGGGCCTTACAATGAGCAGTTCTTC.

CDR3 loop: CATSRDVELFF. The DNA of the CDR3 is TGTGCCACCAGCAGAGATGTAGAGCTGTTTTTT. The chain employs TRBV15 and TRBJ2-2; D remains unclear. Trimming removed 0 bases at V and 11 bases at J, with 4 bases between. CDR1 LNHNV and CDR2 YYDKDF come from the germline V gene (reference sequence). The CDR3 sequence is 11 residues long.

This clonotype was seen many times. The rearrangement uses TRBV10-3 and TRBJ2-3; TRBD2 matches 14 bases. The CDR3 has 16 residues. Germline-derived CDR1 and CDR2 are ENHRY and SYGVKD. V was pared by 11 bases and J by 7 bases, with 14 bases of the junction left unmatched. CDR3 region: CAVQEPTSGGANTQYF. CDR3 coding DNA: TGTGCCGTTCAGGAACCGACTAGCGGGGGGGCAAATACGCAGTATTTT.

The CDR3 loop reads CASSSPPRRAFF. DNA of the CDR3: TGTGCCAGCAGCTCTCCGCCTCGGAGAGCTTTCTTT. This rearrangement joins TRBV7-8 to TRBJ1-1; unclear D gene. CDR1 is SGHVS and CDR2 is FQNEAQ in the germline V gene. The CDR3 length is 12 residues. V shed 4 bases and J shed 10 bases, with 13 bases lying between them.

The gene calls are TRBV5-8 and TRBJ1-2; perhaps TRBD1 as D (6 bases). Germline CDR1 SGHTS, CDR2 YDEGEE. V was pared by 1 base and J by 7 bases, with 14 bases between. The CDR3 covers 14 residues. DNA for the CDR3: TGTGCCAGCAGCTTGTCACAGGGCCAGGGTGGCTACACCTTC. Translating it yields CASSLSQGQGGYTF.

This chain uses TRBV20-1 with TRBJ2-7; maybe TRBD1 (5 bases). Germline V CDR1 and CDR2: DFQATT, SNEGSKA (reference sequence). The CDR3 sequence is 12 residues long. The V and J ends lost 4 bases and 3 bases respectively, with 10 bases between them. The CDR3 coding sequence is TGCAGTGCTACCCTGACAGACTACGAGCAGTACTTC. Its protein is CSATLTDYEQYF.

The chain uses TRBV5-1 and TRBJ2-3; D may be TRBD2 (6 bases). V was cut by 2 bases and J by 2 bases, with 18 bases left in between. The CDR3 covers 17 residues. CDR1 SGHRS and CDR2 YFSETQ come from the germline V gene. The DNA of the CDR3 is TGCGCCAGCAGCTTAAGGTCCTCCGGGACTTCCACAGATACGCAGTATTTT. Its protein is CASSLRSSGTSTDTQYF. Variable domain in full (rest from reference TRBV5-1 and TRBJ2-3): KAGVTQTPRYLIKTRGQQVTLSCSPISGHRSVSWYQQTPGQGLQFLFEYFSETQRNKGNFPGRFSGRQFSNSRSEMNVSTLELGDSALYLCASSLRSSGTSTDTQYFGPGTRLTVL.

This clonotype was counted between two and nine times. The chain has TRBV7-2 and TRBJ1-1; D is uncertain. This CDR3 comprises 14 residues. V gave up 4 bases and J gave up 5 bases, with 14 bases separating them. Germline lookup yields CDR1 SGHTA and CDR2 FQGNSA. CDR3 DNA: TGTGCCAGCAGCTCCGACGGAGGGTATACTGAAGCTTTCTTT. Protein: CASSSDGGYTEAFF.

V is TRBV18 and J is TRBJ2-3, with 9 bases lining up with TRBD2. CDR1 KGHSH and CDR2 LQKENI come from the germline V gene. With 2 bases clipped from V and 4 bases from J, the junction kept 4 bases outside the gene matches. This CDR3 is built from 15 residues. CDR3 nucleotides: TGTGCCAGCTCACCATCAATAGCGGGGGCAGATACGCAGTATTTT. Its protein is CASSPSIAGADTQYF.

On this clonotype: Compared with germline, one end of the junction differs, possibly owing to a read error. The chain links TRBV5-1 to TRBJ1-1; 11 bases align to TRBD1. The CDR3 covers 15 residues. Germline V gene data show CDR1 as SGHRS and CDR2 as YFSETQ. This chain's CDR3 is CASSYWTGGFTEDFF. The CDR3 DNA is TGCGCCAGCAGCTATTGGACAGGGGGCTTCACTGAAGATTTCTTT.

This clonotype showed up just a few times. The chain combines TRBV3-1 with TRBJ2-5; D is ambiguous. The CDR3 spans 14 residues. V was pared by 1 base and J by 5 bases, with 11 bases between. Germline-derived CDR1 and CDR2 are LGHDT and YNNKEL (reference sequence). CDR3 DNA sequence: TGTGCCAGCAGCCAAGTCCCTAGTTCGGAGACCCAGTACTTC. It specifies CASSQVPSSETQYF.